The rows below give T cell receptor beta chains drawn from one sample of a study of T-cell memory formation after mild COVID-19. TCRdb called the 5' RACE reads again in MiXCR, with one record for every CDR3 protein. The sample has 350,000 to 500,000 distinct CDR3 sequences, around 20% seen once. Sequenced: PBMCs or a T cell subset sorted from them (not recorded which). The receptors here all came from an adult woman who had mild COVID-19 (a few samples of this study predate the infection). Cell type and time point are not known. CDR3s include the opening cysteine and the closing phenylalanine or tryptophan. The D gene is left open where the match is weak. Size is omitted from some rows. Given values are once, few, many or a class for expanded clones.

>TRBV7-2|.|.|TRBJ2-7
TGTGCCAGCAGTCGAAGTGGAGACTACGAGCAGTACTTC
CASSRSGDYEQYF
>TRBV25-1|many|.|TRBJ2-1
TGTGCCAGCAGTGAATATTCTCCCGCCAAGATGGGGCAGTTCTTC
CASSEYSPAKMGQFF
>TRBV3-1|.|.|TRBJ2-4
TGTGCCAGCAGCCAAGATATCAACATTCAGTACTTC
CASSQDINIQYF
>TRBV5-1|few|TRBD1|TRBJ1-1
TGCGCCAGCAGCCTTTACTTGGGCACAGGGGGAAAAATGAACACTGAAGCTTTCTTT
CASSLYLGTGGKMNTEAFF
>TRBV5-8|.|.|TRBJ1-2
TGTGCCAGCAGCTTGGATGGGTACTCCTTTTATGGCTACACCTTC
CASSLDGYSFYGYTF
>TRBV2|.|.|TRBJ2-1
TGTGCCAGCAACTCTCGTTCCTGGAATGAGCAGTTCTTC
CASNSRSWNEQFF
>TRBV11-3|few|TRBD1|TRBJ1-6
TGTGCCAGCAGCTTAGTGACAGGGGGCTACTCACCCCTCCACTTT
CASSLVTGGYSPLHF
>TRBV9|.|TRBD2|TRBJ2-7
TGTGCCAGCAGCGTAGGGATAGCGGGAGAAGACGAGCAGTACTTC
CASSVGIAGEDEQYF
>TRBV7-9|.|TRBD2|TRBJ2-3
TGTGCCAGCAGCTTAAGCGGGGGACTCACAGATACGCAGTATTTT
CASSLSGGLTDTQYF
>TRBV12-3/TRBV12-4|few|TRBD2|TRBJ2-5
TGTGCCAGCAGTTTAAGGGCTAGCGGGGGCGAGACCCAGTACTTC
CASSLRASGGETQYF
>TRBV9|few|TRBD2|TRBJ2-2
TGTGCCAGCAGCTCCTCCGGGACTATCCCCGGGGAGCTGTTTTTT
CASSSSGTIPGELFF
>TRBV6-1|.|TRBD1|TRBJ1-2
TGTGCCAGCAGGGACAGGGGATGGTATGGCTACACCTTC
CASRDRGWYGYTF
>TRBV5-1|.|TRBD2|TRBJ2-1
TGCGCCAGCAGCTTGGGCGGGAGGGAATCCTACAATGAGCAGTTCTTC
CASSLGGRESYNEQFF
>TRBV20-1|.|.|TRBJ2-7
TGCAGTGCTAGAGATGTACTAGCCTCCCCCCCCGAGCAGTACTTC
CSARDVLASPPEQYF
>TRBV3-1|.|.|TRBJ2-5
TGTGCCAGCAGTATCAGGGACGGCCAAGAGACCCAGTACTTC
CASSIRDGQETQYF
>TRBV9|few|TRBD1|TRBJ1-6
TGTGCCAGCAGCGTGTCTTTGGACAGGGAGAATTCACCCCTCCACTTT
CASSVSLDRENSPLHF
>TRBV9|once|.|TRBJ2-7
TGTGCCAGCAGCGAGGAAACAACCCTAGCCGAGCAGTACTTC
CASSEETTLAEQYF
>TRBV6-5|.|TRBD1|TRBJ1-6
TGTGCCAGCAACCACGGACAGGGCGCCTATAATTCACCCCTCCACTTT
CASNHGQGAYNSPLHF
>TRBV6-2/TRBV6-3|.|TRBD2|TRBJ2-1
TGTGCCAGCGGGAGGGGAAGCTCCTACAATGAGCAGTTCTTC
CASGRGSSYNEQFF
>TRBV7-6|.|.|TRBJ2-7
TGTGCCAGCAGCTTAGAGGCGGGGAGCAGGCCTGGGTACGAGCAGTACTTC
CASSLEAGSRPGYEQYF